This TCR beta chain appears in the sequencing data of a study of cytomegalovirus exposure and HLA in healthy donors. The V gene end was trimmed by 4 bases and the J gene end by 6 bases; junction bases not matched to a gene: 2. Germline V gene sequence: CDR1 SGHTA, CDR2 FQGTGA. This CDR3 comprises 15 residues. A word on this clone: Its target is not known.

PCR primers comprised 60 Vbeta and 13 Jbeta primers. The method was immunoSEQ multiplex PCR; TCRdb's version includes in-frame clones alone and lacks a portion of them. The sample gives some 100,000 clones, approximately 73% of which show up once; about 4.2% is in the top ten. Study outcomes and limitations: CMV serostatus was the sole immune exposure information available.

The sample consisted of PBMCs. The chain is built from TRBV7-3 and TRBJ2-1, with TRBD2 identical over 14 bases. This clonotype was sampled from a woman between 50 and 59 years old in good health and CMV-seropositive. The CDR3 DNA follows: TGTGCCAGCAGCTGGACTAGCGGGGGGACCAATGAGCAGTTCTTC. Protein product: CASSWTSGGTNEQFF. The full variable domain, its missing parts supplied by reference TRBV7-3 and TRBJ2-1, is GAGVSQTPSNKVTEKGKYVELRCDPISGHTALYWYRQSLGQGPEFLIYFQGTGAADDSGLPNDRFFAVRPEGSVSTLKIQRTERGDSAVYLCASSWTSGGTNEQFFGPGTRLTVL.